This TCR beta chain was captured in a study of blood T cell repertoires in COVID-19 (dated by TCRdb to between 2020 and 2021). At the level of the whole study: Collaborator samples came from the United States, Italy and Spain and covered acute and convalescent phases of COVID-19. Where available, HLA class I and class II types were obtained from metadata supplied by the sample provider rather than from assay-based typing. The material from the prospective study consisted of cDNA or gDNA derived from T cells, B-cell-depleted T cells, or PBMCs. The dataset comprised deeply sampled blood TCRbeta repertoires from subjects exposed to, actively infected with, or recovered from COVID-19. Samples were obtained from the ongoing ImmuneRACE study (first 160 participants) and from about 1,300 subjects provided by 6 global collaborators. Nearly every sample came with metadata listing a de-identified subject ID, COVID-19 status, age in years and sex. The repertoires were released in a freely available public database intended as a resource for research on the immune response to SARS-CoV-2.

TCRbeta CDR3 regions were amplified from genomic DNA using the immunoSEQ Assay, a bias-controlled multiplex PCR. Under the source paper's analysis protocol: The number of nucleated cells in each sample was estimated by amplification of reference gene primers within the assay. To quantify the absolute abundance of each unique TCRbeta CDR3 rearrangement, sequence reads were collapsed and filtered. For each sample, productive Simpson clonality was calculated by taking the square root of Simpson's diversity index across productive rearrangements. The source is immuneACCESS, and TCRdb retained only in-frame sequences with V and J called. Part of the clones is not carried over; for the studies checked, unresolved V genes explain less than half of this, and the remainder is unexplained. The DNA was the basis for D and trimming; V, J and clone size are from that table. The sample includes around 70,000 clones, with 65% to 85% observed a single time. The ten largest clones add up to approximately 5% of the sample.

A note on this clone: No antigen is known for it. Base qualities were left out, and no much larger clone turns up one base away.

Collaborating institutions collected whole blood in K2EDTA tubes following their own protocols. Collaborator samples were shipped for TCRbeta analysis as frozen whole blood, isolated PBMCs, or DNA extracted from either sample type. From the germline V gene (reference sequence), CDR1 is LNHDA and CDR2 is SQIVND. The V end gives up 10 bases and the J end 0 bases, leaving 8 bases in the junction not matched to a gene. The CDR3 starts with the cysteine, ends with the phenylalanine, and has 15 residues. The CDR3 DNA has 45 bases and is translated from base 1. Overall study results and their limits: Clinical and demographic metadata were provided uncurated, with the amount varying by source and participant.

The sequence derives from a woman aged 80 or over with active or convalescent COVID-19. The rearranged chain carries TRBV19 and TRBJ2-1; a stretch of 8 junction bases matches TRBD2. Sequences were obtained from peripheral blood. The CDR3 in this case is CATGGGTSSYNEQFF. The DNA reads TGTGCCACCGGGGGGGGGACAAGCTCCTACAATGAGCAGTTCTTC.